Listed below are T cell receptor beta chains from one sample, sequenced in a study of blood T cell repertoires in COVID-19. The data were produced by immunoSEQ multiplex PCR, yet TCRdb's version contains in-frame clones alone and is incomplete. The sample consists of 130,000 to 150,000 clones, around 87% of them appearing once. The sequenced sample was peripheral blood. These receptors all stem from a woman aged 55-69 years with active COVID-19. CDR3s include the opening cysteine and the closing phenylalanine or tryptophan. Fields, in order: clone size, J gene, D gene, V gene, CDR3 DNA, CDR3 protein. The D gene is left open where the match is weak. Some rows have no size entry. The others give once, few or many, or a class for an expanded clone.

>-|TRBJ2-1|TRBD2|TRBV2
TGTGCCAGCAGTGCAACGACTAGCGGGAACTCCTACAATGAGCAGTTCTTC
CASSATTSGNSYNEQFF
>-|TRBJ1-2|-|TRBV5-5
TGTGCCAGCAGCTTGCGGGAGTTCTATGGCTACACCTTC
CASSLREFYGYTF
>-|TRBJ1-5|TRBD1|TRBV28
TGTGCCAGCAGTTTATGGTGGACAGGGAGCAATCAGCCCCAGCATTTT
CASSLWWTGSNQPQHF
>-|TRBJ1-2|TRBD1|TRBV29-1
TGCAGCGTACACAGGGGGTTGGTCTCCACCTTC
CSVHRGLVSTF
>-|TRBJ2-3|TRBD1|TRBV28
TGTGCCAGCAGTTCAAACAACCCTAGGACAGGGGTCTGGAAAGCGCAGTATTTT
CASSSNNPRTGVWKAQYF
>-|TRBJ2-3|-|TRBV5-5
TGTGCCAGCAGCTTGATCCCAGGGGAGGGCTATACGCAGTATTTT
CASSLIPGEGYTQYF
>few|TRBJ2-3|-|TRBV5-6
TGTGCCAGCAGCCTTAGAGCAGATACGCAGTATTTT
CASSLRADTQYF
>once|TRBJ2-1|-|TRBV5-5
TGTGCCAGCAGCTTAACGGGATCGAGGAATGAGCAGTTCTTC
CASSLTGSRNEQFF
>-|TRBJ1-5|TRBD1|TRBV5-8
TGTGCCAGCAGCTTCGGACAGGGGAGAGCCTATAGCAATCAGCCCCAGCATTTT
CASSFGQGRAYSNQPQHF
>-|TRBJ2-7|TRBD1|TRBV9
TGTGCCAGCAGCGTAGCTTCAGGGGGTAGCTCCTACGAGCAGTACTTC
CASSVASGGSSYEQYF
>-|TRBJ2-1|-|TRBV15
TGTGCCACCAGCAGAGAATATTTCGTTTCGGGGGTGAATGAGCAGTTCTTC
CATSREYFVSGVNEQFF
>-|TRBJ2-7|TRBD2|TRBV30
TGTGCCTGGAGTTCAGGCGGGAGGTTCGAGCAGTACTTC
CAWSSGGRFEQYF
>-|TRBJ2-1|TRBD2|TRBV18
TGTGCCAGCTCACCATACTTCCCTAGCGGGAGGAGCAGTCCCTACAATGAGCAGTTCTTC
CASSPYFPSGRSSPYNEQFF
>once|TRBJ2-5|-|TRBV14
TGTGCCAGCAGTGTCAGCGGTACTGGGACCCAGTACTTC
CASSVSGTGTQYF
>-|TRBJ1-1|-|TRBV5-1
TGCGCCAGCAGCGGCGGGACCCCCACGAAGAACACTGAAGCTTTCTTT
CASSGGTPTKNTEAFF
>-|TRBJ2-7|-|TRBV28
TGTGCCAGCGTAACGGGGTACGAGCAGTACTTC
CASVTGYEQYF
>-|TRBJ2-4|-|TRBV3-1/TRBV3-2
TGTGCCAGCGTCGACCACGCCGGGGGAAACATTCAGTACTTC
CASVDHAGGNIQYF
>-|TRBJ2-7|-|TRBV28
TGTGCCAGCAGTTTACCCCGACATCCTGATGACTACGAGCAGTACTTC
CASSLPRHPDDYEQYF
>-|TRBJ2-6|TRBD1|TRBV6-4
TGTGCCAGCAGTGAAGGGACAGGGGCCGGGGCCAACGTCCTGACTTTC
CASSEGTGAGANVLTF
>-|TRBJ1-5|TRBD1|TRBV6-1
TGTGCCAGCAGTGAGATCCGGGACAGGGTCAATCAGCCCCAGCATTTT
CASSEIRDRVNQPQHF
>-|TRBJ2-2|TRBD2|TRBV9
TGTGCCAGCAGCGTGAGGGGGAGCGGGAGCTACACCGGGGAGCTGTTTTTT
CASSVRGSGSYTGELFF
>-|TRBJ2-3|TRBD2|TRBV6-5
TGTGCCAGCAGTTATCTGACTAGCGGCACAGATACGCAGTATTTT
CASSYLTSGTDTQYF
>-|TRBJ2-3|-|TRBV7-9
TGTGCCAGCCAGGACAGCGTCACAGATACGCAGTATTTT
CASQDSVTDTQYF
>-|TRBJ1-1|-|TRBV27
TGTGCCAGCAGTTTACTGTACACATCCCCGAACACTGAAGCTTTCTTT
CASSLLYTSPNTEAFF
>-|TRBJ1-1|TRBD1|TRBV3-1/TRBV3-2
TGTGCCAGCAGCCAAGGCTTATCGACAGGGCGAGGCACTGAAGCTTTCTTT
CASSQGLSTGRGTEAFF
>-|TRBJ2-7|-|TRBV10-3
TGTGCCATCACCGTAGATCAGGGATACGAGCAGTACTTC
CAITVDQGYEQYF
>-|TRBJ2-1|-|TRBV5-5
TGTGCCAGCAGCTTCCGGCTAGGGGGTTACAATGAGCAGTTCTTC
CASSFRLGGYNEQFF
>-|TRBJ1-1|-|TRBV28
TGTGCCAGCAGTTCAGGGGCGATGAACACTGAAGCTTTCTTT
CASSSGAMNTEAFF
>-|TRBJ2-1|TRBD2|TRBV19
TGTGCCAGTAAACCGGGACTAGAGGCATATGAGCAGTTCTTC
CASKPGLEAYEQFF
>-|TRBJ2-5|TRBD1|TRBV7-3
TGTGCCAGCAGCCGGGACAGGGTCCAAGAGACCCAGTACTTC
CASSRDRVQETQYF
>-|TRBJ2-4|-|TRBV6-5
TGTGCCAGCAGCCAAACCAACAACCCCGGGAACATTCAGTACTTC
CASSQTNNPGNIQYF
>-|TRBJ1-6|TRBD1|TRBV4-1
TGCGCCAGCAGTTACAGGGGTGGCGATTCACCCCTCCACTTT
CASSYRGGDSPLHF
>-|TRBJ2-5|-|TRBV6-2/TRBV6-3
TGTGCCAGCAGCGGGCGGGGTAGGGTGAAGACCCAGTACTTC
CASSGRGRVKTQYF
>-|TRBJ1-2|TRBD1|TRBV6-2/TRBV6-3
TGTGCCAGCAGCCGCACCGGGACAGGTTACGGCTACACCTTC
CASSRTGTGYGYTF
>-|TRBJ2-7|-|TRBV4-3
TGCGCCAGCAGCCAACCCCCGGGGGAGCAGTACTTC
CASSQPPGEQYF
>once|TRBJ2-5|-|TRBV5-4
TGTGCCAGCAGCCGGGGAAAAGAGACCCAGTACTTC
CASSRGKETQYF
>-|TRBJ2-5|TRBD2|TRBV5-4
TGTGCCAGCAGCTCACGGGGACTAGCGGAAGAGACCCAGTACTTC
CASSSRGLAEETQYF
>-|TRBJ1-6|-|TRBV3-1/TRBV3-2
TGTGCCAGCAGCCAGCTTCGGGATTCACCCCTCCACTTT
CASSQLRDSPLHF
>once|TRBJ1-1|-|TRBV9
TGTGCCAGCAGCCCAGATAACACTGAAGCTTTCTTT
CASSPDNTEAFF
>once|TRBJ2-1|-|TRBV6-5
TGTGCCAGCAGTTACGACGCCAGGGTCAGAAATGAGCAGTTCTTC
CASSYDARVRNEQFF
>-|TRBJ2-7|TRBD2|TRBV28
TGTGCCAGCAGTGTGCATAGCGGGAGGTTCTACGAGCAGTACTTC
CASSVHSGRFYEQYF
>once|TRBJ2-3|-|TRBV14
TGTGCCAGCAGTCGGGACTCTCTACGCACAGATACGCAGTATTTT
CASSRDSLRTDTQYF
>-|TRBJ2-1|-|TRBV2
TGTGCCAGCAGTGATCTTTGGGGAGGAAATGAGCAGTTCTTC
CASSDLWGGNEQFF
>-|TRBJ2-7|TRBD2|TRBV6-2/TRBV6-3
TGTGCCAGCAGTTCGGGCGGACTAGCGGGATTCTACGAGCAGTACTTC
CASSSGGLAGFYEQYF
>-|TRBJ1-1|TRBD1|TRBV29-1
TGCAGCGTTTTGGGTACGGACAGGTCGAACACTGAAGCTTTCTTT
CSVLGTDRSNTEAFF
>-|TRBJ2-4|TRBD2|TRBV2
TGTGCCAGCAGCGGGGGTGGGACTAGCCTAGCCAAAAACATTCAGTACTTC
CASSGGGTSLAKNIQYF
>-|TRBJ1-2|-|TRBV2
TGTGCCAGGCAGGAAGGCTACACCTTC
CARQEGYTF
>-|TRBJ2-7|-|TRBV28
TGTGCCAGCAGTTCATCCCACCGTTCGGGGTTCACCTACGAGCAGTACTTC
CASSSSHRSGFTYEQYF